The source of this T cell receptor (beta chain) is a study of beta chain features in type 1 diabetes. Study-level points and caveats: At VDJ recombination sites, type 1 diabetes patients had fewer insertions and more deleted nucleotides. Moderately but significantly shorter TCRB CDR3s were found in Type 1 diabetes patients in all four CD4+ subsets. cDNA sequencing could over-represent cells with high TCR expression.

Purity (above 95%) was reached by all sorted populations. Expressed TCRB transcripts were sequenced because the isolated RNA had all been reverse transcribed beforehand. Measured with immunoSEQ multiplex PCR; TCRdb has only the in-frame clones, and not every one. The data show around 600,000 clones, with around 12% seen just once and 0.09% to 0.15% held by the top ten. There are 14 residues in the CDR3. Germline V CDR1 and CDR2: MDHEN, SYDVKM. Trimming stripped 6 bases from V and 4 bases from J, with 16 bases between. Remarks on this clone: Its antigen is not identified.

The TCR originated in a man in his thirties or forties with type 1 diabetes. This chain links TRBV28 with TRBJ2-7, with a weak D call TRBD1 (5 bases). The sequenced sample was naive CD4+ T cells from blood. The CDR3 DNA reads as TGTGCCAGCAGCCCTCTCTTACCAGGGTACGAGCAGTACTTC. As protein: CASSPLLPGYEQYF.